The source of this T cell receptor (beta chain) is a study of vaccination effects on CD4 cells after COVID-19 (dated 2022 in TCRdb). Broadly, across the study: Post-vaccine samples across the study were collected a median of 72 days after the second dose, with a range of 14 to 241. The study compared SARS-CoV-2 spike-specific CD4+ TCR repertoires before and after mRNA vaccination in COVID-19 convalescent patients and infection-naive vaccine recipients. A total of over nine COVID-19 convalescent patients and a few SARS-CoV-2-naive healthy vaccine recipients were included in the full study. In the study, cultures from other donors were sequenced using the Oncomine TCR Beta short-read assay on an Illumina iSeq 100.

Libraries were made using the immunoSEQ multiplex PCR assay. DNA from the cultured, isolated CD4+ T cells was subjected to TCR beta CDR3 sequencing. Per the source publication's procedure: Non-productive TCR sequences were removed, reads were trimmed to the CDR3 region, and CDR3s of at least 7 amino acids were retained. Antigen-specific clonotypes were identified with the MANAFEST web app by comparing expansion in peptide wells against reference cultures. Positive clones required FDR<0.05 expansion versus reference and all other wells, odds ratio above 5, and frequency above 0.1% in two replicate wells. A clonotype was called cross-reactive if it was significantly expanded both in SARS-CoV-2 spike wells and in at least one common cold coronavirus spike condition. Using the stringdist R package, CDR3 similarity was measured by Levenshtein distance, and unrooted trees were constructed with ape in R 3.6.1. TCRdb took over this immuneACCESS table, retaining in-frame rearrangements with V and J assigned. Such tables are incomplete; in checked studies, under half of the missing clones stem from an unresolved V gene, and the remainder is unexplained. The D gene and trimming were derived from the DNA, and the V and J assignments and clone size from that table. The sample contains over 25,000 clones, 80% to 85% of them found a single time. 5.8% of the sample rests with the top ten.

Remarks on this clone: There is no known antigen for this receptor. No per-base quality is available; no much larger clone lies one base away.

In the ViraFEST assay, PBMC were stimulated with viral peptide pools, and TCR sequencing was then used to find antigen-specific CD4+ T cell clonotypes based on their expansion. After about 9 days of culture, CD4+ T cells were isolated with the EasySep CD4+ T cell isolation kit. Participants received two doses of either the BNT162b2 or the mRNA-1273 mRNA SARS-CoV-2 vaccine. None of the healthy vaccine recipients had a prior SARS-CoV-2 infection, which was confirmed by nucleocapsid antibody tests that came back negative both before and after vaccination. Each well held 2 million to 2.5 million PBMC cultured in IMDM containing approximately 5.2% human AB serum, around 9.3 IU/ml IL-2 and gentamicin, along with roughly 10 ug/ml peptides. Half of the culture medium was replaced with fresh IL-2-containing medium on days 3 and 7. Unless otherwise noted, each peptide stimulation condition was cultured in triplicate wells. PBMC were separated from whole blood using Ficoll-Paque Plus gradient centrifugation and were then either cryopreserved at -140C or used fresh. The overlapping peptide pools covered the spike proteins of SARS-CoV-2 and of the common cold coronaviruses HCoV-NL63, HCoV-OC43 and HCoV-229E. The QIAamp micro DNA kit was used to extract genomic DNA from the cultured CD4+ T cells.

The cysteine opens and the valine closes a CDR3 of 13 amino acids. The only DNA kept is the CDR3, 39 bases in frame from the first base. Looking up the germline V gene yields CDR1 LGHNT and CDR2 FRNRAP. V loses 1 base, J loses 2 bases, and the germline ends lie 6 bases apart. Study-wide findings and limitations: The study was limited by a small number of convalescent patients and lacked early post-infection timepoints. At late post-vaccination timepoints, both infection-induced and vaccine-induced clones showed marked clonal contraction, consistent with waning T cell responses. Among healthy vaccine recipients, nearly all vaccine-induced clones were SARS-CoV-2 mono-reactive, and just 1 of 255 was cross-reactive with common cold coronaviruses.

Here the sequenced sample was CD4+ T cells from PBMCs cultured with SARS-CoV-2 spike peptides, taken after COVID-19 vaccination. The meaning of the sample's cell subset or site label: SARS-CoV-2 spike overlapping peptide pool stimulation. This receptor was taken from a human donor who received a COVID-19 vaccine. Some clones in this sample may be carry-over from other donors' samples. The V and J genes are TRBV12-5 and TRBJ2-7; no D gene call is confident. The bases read TGTGCTAGTGGTTTGGCGGAGACCTACGAGCAGTACGTC. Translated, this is CASGLAETYEQYV.